The sequence of this T cell receptor beta chain was determined in a study of blood T cell repertoires in COVID-19. Background on the study: Sources were T cells, B-cell-depleted T cells, or PBMCs; the material itself was cDNA or gDNA.

The CDR3 covers 16 residues. The germline CDR1 and CDR2 sequences are LGHNA and YSLEER. J was trimmed by 5 bases and V by 0 bases; bases with no gene match: 5. In the original analysis: Scientists estimated how many nucleated cells there were by amplifying reference gene primers. The assay was immunoSEQ multiplex PCR, and TCRdb's table has in-frame clones only and misses some. That table supplies the V and J calls and clone size; D and trimming were determined from the DNA. The table lists roughly 110,000 clones, about 88% of them singletons. The sequenced sample was peripheral blood. The receptor's source is a man in his forties with acute or convalescent COVID-19. This chain links TRBV4-3 with TRBJ2-3; 10 bases line up with TRBD2. Here the CDR3 DNA reads TGCGCCAGCAGCCAAGAATGGGGACTAGCGCGAGATACGCAGTATTTT. Encoded protein: CASSQEWGLARDTQYF.